The 11 T cell receptor beta chains below all came from one sample that was sequenced in a study of T cell repertoires and HLA-DP antigens. These receptors lack a known antigen. TCRdb's table, derived via immunoSEQ multiplex PCR, lists solely in-frame clones and lacks some. The table records 55,000 to 80,000 clones, around 77% of them present only once. Sequenced sample: CD4+ T cells from PBMCs. These receptors were taken from a man aged 55 to 70 in good health and CMV-seronegative.

The chain links TRBV6-1 to TRBJ1-2, with D hard to call. This CDR3 comprises 13 residues. Trimming stripped 0 bases from V and 3 bases from J, with 5 bases between. CDR1 is MNHNS, CDR2 SASEGT, per germline. This chain's CDR3 is CASSEAGDYGYTF. The CDR3 DNA reads TGTGCCAGCAGTGAAGCTGGGGACTATGGCTACACCTTC.

V and J are TRBV28 and TRBJ2-7; 13 nucleotides agree with TRBD2. After removal of 6 bases from V and 4 bases from J, the junction contained 9 bases not matched to a gene. Germline V gives CDR1 MDHEN, CDR2 SYDVKM. The CDR3 contains 16 residues. The CDR3 here is CASSEGTSGTFYEQYV. The CDR3 DNA is TGTGCCAGCAGCGAGGGGACTAGCGGGACCTTTTACGAGCAGTACGTC.

Only a few counts were recorded for this clone. V and J are TRBV19 and TRBJ2-3, with 8 bases aligning to TRBD2. This CDR3 comprises 15 residues. J gave up 3 bases and V 6 bases, and 8 bases lay outside the gene matches. Germline V gene sequence: CDR1 LNHDA, CDR2 SQIVND (reference sequence). CDR3 amino acids: CASRGLAGRTDTQYF. The CDR3 region has the DNA TGTGCCAGTAGAGGGCTAGCGGGTCGAACAGATACGCAGTATTTT.

The V gene is TRBV5-8, the J gene TRBJ2-1; 8 nucleotides line up with TRBD2. The junction had 10 bases not matched to a gene; V was cut back by 4 bases and J by 1 base. Germline CDR1 and CDR2: SGHTS and YDEGEE. The CDR3 is 17 residues long. CDR3 nucleotide sequence: TGTGCCAGCAGCCCAAAGGTGCGGGAGGTTTCCTACAATGAGCAGTTCTTC. This encodes CASSPKVREVSYNEQFF.

V gene TRBV4-3 combines with J gene TRBJ1-4; D is undetermined. The CDR3 sequence is 17 residues long. Germline CDR1 is LGHNA and CDR2 is YSLEER. The ends were cut back, 0 bases at V and 4 bases at J, with 15 bases in the middle. CDR3 DNA: TGCGCCAGCAGCCAAGAGGTCCGGGGAGGTAATAATGAAAAACTGTTTTTT. This encodes CASSQEVRGGNNEKLFF.

The V and J genes are TRBV4-3 and TRBJ2-3; no reliable D call. CDR1 and CDR2 from the germline V gene are LGHNA and YSLEER. V was cut by 0 bases and J by 0 bases, with 4 bases left in between. The CDR3 contains 14 residues. This CDR3 is CASSQDTSTDTQYF. The CDR3 DNA reads TGCGCCAGCAGCCAAGATACTAGCACAGATACGCAGTATTTT.

The V gene is TRBV6-5, the J gene TRBJ1-1, with D possibly being TRBD1 (6 bases). CDR1 and CDR2 (germline): MNHEY, SVGAGI. CDR3 length: 13 amino acids. V was cut by 7 bases and J by 9 bases, with 18 bases left in between. The CDR3 sequence is CASTSSGTRKAFF. The CDR3 DNA sequence: TGTGCCAGCACGTCCTCCGGGACAAGGAAAGCTTTCTTT.

J is TRBJ1-2 and V is TRBV7-9; unclear D gene. The ends were cut back, 1 base at V and 4 bases at J, with 4 bases in the middle. Germline lookup yields CDR1 SEHNR and CDR2 FQNEAQ (reference sequence). The CDR3 has 12 amino acids. The CDR3 reads CASSLDSYGYTF. Written as DNA, the CDR3 is TGTGCCAGCAGCTTAGACTCCTATGGCTACACCTTC.

This chain joins TRBV18 and TRBJ1-1, with 7 nucleotides matching TRBD1. CDR1 and CDR2 (germline): KGHSH, LQKENI. V gave up 5 bases and J gave up 8 bases; unmatched junction bases: 11. The CDR3 spans 14 residues. This chain's CDR3 is CASSFFAGTDEAFF. The CDR3 nucleotides read TGTGCCAGCTCATTTTTCGCCGGGACAGACGAAGCTTTCTTT.

The chain combines TRBV7-6 with TRBJ2-6, with 8 bases identical to TRBD1. The V gene's germline CDR1 is SGHVS and CDR2 FNYEAQ. V shed 1 base, J shed 2 bases, and the junction held 4 bases outside the gene matches. The CDR3 contains 17 residues. The CDR3 DNA follows: TGTGCCAGCAGCTTAGGTTACAGGGGGGCTGGGGCCAACGTCCTGACTTTC. Encoded protein: CASSLGYRGAGANVLTF.

This clone came up once. The CDR3 DNA reads as TGTGCCAGCAGCCCCACGCCGAGGGGGCGCGGGGTCAGAGAGACCCAGTACTTC. Its protein is CASSPTPRGRGVRETQYF. J is TRBJ2-5 and V is TRBV7-2, with D perhaps TRBD1 (7 bases). The CDR3 runs to 18 residues. Germline V gene data show CDR1 as SGHTA and CDR2 as FQGNSA. V lost 5 bases and J 4 bases, leaving 26 bases between the germline ends.